This TCR beta chain appears in the sequencing data of a study of blood T cell repertoires in COVID-19. Looking at the study overall: Samples came from the United States, Italy and Spain, spanning acute and convalescent COVID-19. PBMCs, B-cell-depleted T cells, or T cells provided the cDNA or gDNA that made up the material.

Germline V gene data show CDR1 as LNHDA and CDR2 as SQIVND (reference sequence). V lost 3 bases, J lost 6 bases, and 10 bases stayed unmatched. The CDR3 is 16 amino acids. Original handling: Reference gene primer amplification in the assay estimated nucleated cell counts. Profiled with immunoSEQ multiplex PCR; TCRdb holds only in-frame clones, not every one. V and J calls and clone size are copied from that table; D and trimming were computed from the DNA. Of 250,000 to 300,000 clones in the sample, around 90% were seen once. What was sequenced was peripheral blood. The receptor comes from a woman in her 40s who had recovered from COVID-19. This chain connects TRBV19 to TRBJ1-5; 8 nucleotides align to TRBD1. For the CDR3, the DNA is TGTGCCAGTAGTATTGCTGGACAGGGATTCGGTCAGCCCCAGCATTTT. Protein: CASSIAGQGFGQPQHF. The full variable domain, rest sourced from reference TRBV19 and TRBJ1-5, is DGGITQSPKYLFRKEGQNVTLSCEQNLNHDAMYWYRQDPGQGLRLIYYSQIVNDFQKGDIAEGYSVSREKKESFPLTVTSAQKNPTAFYLCASSIAGQGFGQPQHFGDGTRLSIL.